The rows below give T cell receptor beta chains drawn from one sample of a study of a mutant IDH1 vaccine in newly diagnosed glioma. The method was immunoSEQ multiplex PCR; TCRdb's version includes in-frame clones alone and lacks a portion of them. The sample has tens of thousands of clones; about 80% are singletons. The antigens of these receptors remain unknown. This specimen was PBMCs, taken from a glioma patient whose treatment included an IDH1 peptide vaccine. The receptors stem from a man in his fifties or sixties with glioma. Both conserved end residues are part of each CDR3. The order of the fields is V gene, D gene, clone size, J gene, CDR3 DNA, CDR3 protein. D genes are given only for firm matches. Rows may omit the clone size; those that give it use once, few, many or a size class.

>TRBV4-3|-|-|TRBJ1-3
TGCGCCAGCAGCCAAGATGGAAAAGCTGGGAACACCATATATTTT
CASSQDGKAGNTIYF
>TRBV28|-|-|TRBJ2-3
TGTGCCAGCAGTCCCACTCGAGATACGCAGTATTTT
CASSPTRDTQYF
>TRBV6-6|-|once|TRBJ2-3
TGTGCCAGCAGTTACGGGCAGGACTCATCGGATACGCAGTATTTT
CASSYGQDSSDTQYF
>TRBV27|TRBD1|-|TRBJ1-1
TGTGCCAGCAGTCCCCTGACAGGGGGCACTGAAGCTTTCTTT
CASSPLTGGTEAFF
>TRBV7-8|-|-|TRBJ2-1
TGTGCCAGCAGCTACCACAATGAGCAGTTCTTC
CASSYHNEQFF
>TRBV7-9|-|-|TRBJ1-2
TGTGCCAGCAGCCCGACGACTCTAGGGGCGACCTTC
CASSPTTLGATF
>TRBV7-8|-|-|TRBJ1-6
TGTGCCAGCAGCTTAGGAGGGAGCTCCTATAATTCACCCCTCCACTTT
CASSLGGSSYNSPLHF
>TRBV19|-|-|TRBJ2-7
TGTGCCAGTAGTATAGGTCCTAGCAGCGAGCAGTACTTC
CASSIGPSSEQYF
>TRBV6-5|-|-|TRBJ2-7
TGTGCCAGCAGGGGGAGCGACGAGCAGTACTTC
CASRGSDEQYF
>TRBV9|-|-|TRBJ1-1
TGTGCCAGCAGCGTAGCGGGTGCGAAACAAGCTTTCTTT
CASSVAGAKQAFF
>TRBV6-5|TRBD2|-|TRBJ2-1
TGTGCCAGCGCGGGGGGACTAGGTACTGAGCAGTTCTTC
CASAGGLGTEQFF
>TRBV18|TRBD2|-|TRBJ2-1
TGTGCCAGCTCACCACAGAGCGGGAGAGGCAATGAGCAGTTCTTC
CASSPQSGRGNEQFF
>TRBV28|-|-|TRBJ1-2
TGTGCCAGCAGTCCCTACAGGGTGGGAGGCTACACCTTC
CASSPYRVGGYTF
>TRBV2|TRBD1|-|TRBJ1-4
TGTGCCAGCAGAAACAGGGGGCTGGCTAATGAAAAACTGTTTTTT
CASRNRGLANEKLFF
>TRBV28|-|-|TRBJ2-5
TGTGCCAGCAGTTTCGCCAGAGTTACCCAGTACTTC
CASSFARVTQYF
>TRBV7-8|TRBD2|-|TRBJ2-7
TGTGCCAGCAGCTTAGTTGGTCCAGCGGGAGGGGTATACGAGCAGTACTTC
CASSLVGPAGGVYEQYF
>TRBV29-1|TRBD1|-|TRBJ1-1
TGCAGCGTGGGACAGACAGGATATGAAGCTTTCTTT
CSVGQTGYEAFF
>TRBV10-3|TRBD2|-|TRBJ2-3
TGTGCCATCAGTGATCCGGGACTATCAAGAGGGGATACGCAGTATTTT
CAISDPGLSRGDTQYF
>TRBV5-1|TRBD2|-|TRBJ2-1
TGCGCCAGCAGGACTAGCGGGACTGAGCAGTTCTTC
CASRTSGTEQFF
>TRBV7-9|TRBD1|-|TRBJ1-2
TGTGCCAGCAGCTTAGCCGCAGGGGGCCTCTATGGCTACACCTTC
CASSLAAGGLYGYTF
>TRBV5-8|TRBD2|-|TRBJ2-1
TGTGCCAGCAGCTTGTTTTCGGGAGGGCCTTCGGCCTACAATGAGCAGTTCTTC
CASSLFSGGPSAYNEQFF
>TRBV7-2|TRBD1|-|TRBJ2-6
TGTGCCAGCAGCCGGGACAGAGCAATCTTCTCTGGGGCCAACGTCCTGACTTTC
CASSRDRAIFSGANVLTF
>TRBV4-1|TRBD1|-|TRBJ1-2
TGCGCCAGCAGCCCACAGGGGAACTATGGCTACACCTTC
CASSPQGNYGYTF
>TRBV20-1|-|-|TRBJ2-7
TGCAGTGCTAGTGAATACGAGCAGTACTTC
CSASEYEQYF
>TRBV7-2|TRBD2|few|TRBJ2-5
TGTGCCAGCAGCTTAGGGGGCGGGAGTACGGAGACCCAGTACTTC
CASSLGGGSTETQYF
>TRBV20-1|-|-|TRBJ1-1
TGCAGTGCTAATACCGGGCCCCAACTGGTCTTT
CSANTGPQLVF
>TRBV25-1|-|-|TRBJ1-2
TGTGCCAGCAGTGACAGGAACTATGGCTACACCTTC
CASSDRNYGYTF
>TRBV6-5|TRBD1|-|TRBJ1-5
TGTGCCAGCAGTGGGACAGGGCTTGGCCAGCCCCAGCATTTT
CASSGTGLGQPQHF
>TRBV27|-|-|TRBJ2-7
TGTGCCAGCAGTGACTACTCAACCTACGAGCAGTACTTC
CASSDYSTYEQYF
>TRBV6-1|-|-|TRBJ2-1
TGTGCCATTCGGGAGTCCTACAATGAGCAGTTCTTC
CAIRESYNEQFF
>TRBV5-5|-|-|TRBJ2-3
TGTGCCAGCAGCTTTGCCGGGGAGACAGATACGCAGTATTTT
CASSFAGETDTQYF
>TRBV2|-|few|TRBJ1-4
TGTGCCAGCAGTGAGGGAGGACCGAACACAAAACTGTTTTTT
CASSEGGPNTKLFF
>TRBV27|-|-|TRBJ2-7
TGTGCCAGCAGTTTCCCTCCGGCGCAAGGATGTAAGCAGTACTTC
CASSFPPAQGCKQYF
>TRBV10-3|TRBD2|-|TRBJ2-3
TGTGCCATCAAAAACGGAGCGGGGGTCTTAGATACGCAGTATTTT
CAIKNGAGVLDTQYF
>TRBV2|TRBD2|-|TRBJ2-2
TGTGCCAGCAATGTGGGAGGGCCTGGGACCGGGGAGCTGTTTTTT
CASNVGGPGTGELFF
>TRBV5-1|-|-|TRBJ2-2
TGCGCCAGCAGCAACTTCGGCGGCACCGGGGAGCTGTTTTTT
CASSNFGGTGELFF
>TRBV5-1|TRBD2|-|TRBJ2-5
TGCGCCAGCAGTCGAAGCGGGAGGGGAGAGACCCAGTACTTC
CASSRSGRGETQYF
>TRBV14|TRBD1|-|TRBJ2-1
TGTGCCAGCAGCCTTCGAGCCGGGACAGGGCATCATGAGCAGTTCTTC
CASSLRAGTGHHEQFF
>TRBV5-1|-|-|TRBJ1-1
TGCGCCAGCAGCTTCACATTTATGAACACTGAAGCTTTCTTT
CASSFTFMNTEAFF
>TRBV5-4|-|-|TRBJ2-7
TGTGCCAGCAGGGGGGACCCCGGTGACTACGAGCAGTACTTC
CASRGDPGDYEQYF
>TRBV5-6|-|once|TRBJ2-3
TGTGCCAGCAGCTTGGTCGAACTAGATACGCAGTATTTT
CASSLVELDTQYF
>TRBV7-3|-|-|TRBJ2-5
TGTGCCAGCAGCCCGGCGAATGGGGGACAAGAGACCCAGTACTTC
CASSPANGGQETQYF
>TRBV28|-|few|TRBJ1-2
TGTGCCAGCAGTTTTCGGCGAGAGAGCTATGGCTACACCTTC
CASSFRRESYGYTF
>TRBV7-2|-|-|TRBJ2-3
TGTGCCAGCAGCTTAGTTAGCGGCCCCACAGATACGCAGTATTTT
CASSLVSGPTDTQYF
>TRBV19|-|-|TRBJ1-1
TGTGCCAGTAGAACCGTCTCCGGGAACACTGAAGCTTTCTTT
CASRTVSGNTEAFF
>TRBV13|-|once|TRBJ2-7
TGTGCCAGCAGCTTAACGATGTCTTCCTACGAGCAGTACTTC
CASSLTMSSYEQYF
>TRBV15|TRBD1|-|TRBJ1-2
TGTGCCACCAGCAGAGATTACGGGACAGTTAACTATGGCTACACCTTC
CATSRDYGTVNYGYTF
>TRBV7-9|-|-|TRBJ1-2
TGTGCCAGCAGCTTCACAGCACCTAATAACTATGGCTACACCTTC
CASSFTAPNNYGYTF
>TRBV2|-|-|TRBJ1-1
TGTGCCAGCGGCCCAACGGAGGCGGTGAACACTGAAGCTTTCTTT
CASGPTEAVNTEAFF
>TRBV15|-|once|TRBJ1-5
TGTGCCACCAGCAGAGATCCTTATCAGCCCCAGCATTTT
CATSRDPYQPQHF
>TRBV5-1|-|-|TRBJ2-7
TGCGCCAGCAGCTTAAGACAGGGAGGGTCCTACGAGCAGTACTTC
CASSLRQGGSYEQYF
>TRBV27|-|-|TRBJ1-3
TGTGCCAGCAGTTCCAGGACTGGTAACTCTGGAAACACCATATATTTT
CASSSRTGNSGNTIYF
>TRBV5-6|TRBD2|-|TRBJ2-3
TGTGCCAGCAGGGGTAGCGGGAGGGATACGCAGTATTTT
CASRGSGRDTQYF